Detailed here is one T cell receptor (beta chain). The data stem from a study of blood T cell repertoires in COVID-19. Study at large: In each case, the material was cDNA or gDNA derived from T cells, B-cell-depleted T cells, or PBMCs.

Trimming removed 3 bases from V and 4 bases from J; junction bases left unmatched: 8. The CDR3 is made up of 15 amino acids. CDR1 and CDR2 from the germline V gene are SGDLS and YYNGEE. Methods used by the authors: For nucleated cells, counts were estimated from reference gene primer amplification. Some clones are missing from TCRdb's copy, which holds only in-frame ones; the method was immunoSEQ multiplex PCR. That table is the source of V, J and clone size, and D and trimming were worked out from the DNA. The data hold around 120,000 clones, with roughly 90% observed a single time. Sequencing was performed on peripheral blood. The sequence was collected from a man in his 70s who had recovered from COVID-19. V usage is TRBV9 and J usage is TRBJ1-2, with 8 bases matching TRBD1. This CDR3 reads CASSAPDRGVYGYTF. In DNA, the CDR3 is TGTGCCAGCAGCGCACCAGACAGGGGAGTCTATGGCTACACCTTC.